In terms of frequency, the clone carrying this TCR beta chain is medium-sized. Its target is not known. The data derive from a study of T cell clusters in autoimmune cytopenias. Study results and caveats: Clustering suggested that physiological T cell clusters were missing in primary autoimmune cytopenia patients. TRB repertoire shifts in secondary cytopenia and chronic lymphocytic leukemia mostly reflected lymphoma, not autoimmunity.

TRB amplification used 250 ng of peripheral blood genomic DNA. TRB rearrangements were amplified by touch-down multiplex PCR with mixed TRB-A/B primers. Following a re-call of the multiplex PCR reads, TCRdb has one entry per CDR3 protein and lacks DNA. The table for this sample gives under 4,500 distinct CDR3 sequences. The source material was peripheral blood. The TCR comes from a human donor with an autoimmune cytopenia or autoimmune hepatitis (not recorded which).

This CDR3 reads CASSSGQGRTYNSPLHF. The chain has TRBV11-1 and TRBJ1-6; TCRdb's D call of TRBD1 is untestable without DNA. Germline CDR1 and CDR2: SGHAT and FQDESV (reference sequence). This CDR3 has 17 amino acids.